A selection of T cell receptor beta chains follows, all from one sample in a study of blood T cell repertoires in COVID-19. Sequenced by immunoSEQ multiplex PCR; TCRdb stores in-frame clones only, minus some. The table shows roughly 250,000 clones, with about 88% occurring only once. The sample consisted of PBMCs or T cells enriched from blood (not recorded which). The receptor set was obtained from a woman aged 50 to 65 who had recovered from COVID-19. The CDR3 runs from the conserved cysteine through the conserved F or W. Clone size is stated in some rows and not others, as once, few, many or a class when expanded.

clone_size v_call cdr3_aa
- TRBV27 CASSSSSRGADTQYF
- TRBV11-2 CASSRVFQETQYF
- TRBV7-3 CASSLMASGFYEQYF
- TRBV6-5 CASSPTGTNTGELFF
- TRBV19 CASSMLSGTNEQFF
- TRBV7-2 CASSLVDRESPLHF
- TRBV28 CASSFRGHRDEKLFF
- TRBV19 CASSEDRQPQHF
- TRBV30 CAWSVYRQFREQYF
- TRBV7-2 CASSLGRLANEQFF
once TRBV6-2/TRBV6-3 CASSLRYNEQFF
- TRBV7-8 CASSPYNSEAFF
- TRBV19 CASRAREPLTDTQYF
- TRBV7-9 CASRETGRQETQYF
- TRBV24-1 CATSAMDGGGYGYTF
- TRBV7-6 CASSYVQGRETQYF
once TRBV5-1 CASSTRDSIFGGEKLFF
- TRBV18 CASSTTTGRRTEAFF
- TRBV7-3 CASSPTGLETDTQYF
- TRBV5-1 CASSPSPGTGNTEAFF
- TRBV7-9 CASSPRGDTQYF
- TRBV7-2 CASSPGTALSYEQYF
once TRBV30 CAWNGGFPNSPLHF
- TRBV19 CASSRTASRDYGYTF
few TRBV10-3 CATATNPGTSTEAFF
- TRBV28 CASSGRDRSLNQPQHF
- TRBV29-1 CSVMGAGELFF
- TRBV5-1 CASSGGQGNTEAFF
- TRBV5-8 CASSLGGGRTNEKLFF
- TRBV11-1 CASSLSRGSNTEAFF
- TRBV5-4 CASSLAGVYEQYF
- TRBV11-2 CASSPPPWANTGELFF
- TRBV7-2 CASSSNRGNQPQHF
- TRBV18 CASSPIGGKQETQYF
- TRBV27 CASSLHRREETQYF
- TRBV29-1 CSVLSGTAYGYTF
- TRBV5-6 CASSRRRTASDQPQHF
- TRBV7-2 CASSLGPGSNEQFF
- TRBV29-1 CSVEGSGELFF
- TRBV28 CASRQDRGYGYTF
- TRBV4-2 CASSRMVGLAGVGKNIQYF
- TRBV29-1 CSVQTTGGSYEQYF
- TRBV4-3 CASSQKPGQGGSEAFF
- TRBV24-1 CATSEASNQPQHF
- TRBV28 CASRAGGNTGELFF
- TRBV11-2 CASSLGTAAFF
- TRBV19 CASSPRTGGVKYSNQPQHF
- TRBV5-4 CASSSYRGGYQETQYF
- TRBV28 CASHGQGFTGELFF